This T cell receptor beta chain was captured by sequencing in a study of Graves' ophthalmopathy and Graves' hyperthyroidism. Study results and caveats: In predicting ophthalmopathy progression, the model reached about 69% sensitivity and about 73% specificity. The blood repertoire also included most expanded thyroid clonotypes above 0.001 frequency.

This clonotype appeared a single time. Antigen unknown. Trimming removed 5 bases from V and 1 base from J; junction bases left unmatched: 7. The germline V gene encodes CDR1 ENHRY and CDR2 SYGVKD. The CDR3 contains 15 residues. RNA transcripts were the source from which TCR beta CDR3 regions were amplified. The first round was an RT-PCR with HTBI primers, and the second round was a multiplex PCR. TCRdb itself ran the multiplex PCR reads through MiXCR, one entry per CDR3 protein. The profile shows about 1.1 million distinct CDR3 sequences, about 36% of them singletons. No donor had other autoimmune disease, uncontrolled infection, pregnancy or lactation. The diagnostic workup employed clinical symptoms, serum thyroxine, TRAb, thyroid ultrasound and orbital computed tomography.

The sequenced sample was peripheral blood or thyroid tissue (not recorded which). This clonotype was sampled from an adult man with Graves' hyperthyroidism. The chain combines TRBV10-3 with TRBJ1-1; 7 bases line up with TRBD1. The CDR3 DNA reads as TGTGCCATCAGTCCCATGACAGGGACGAACACTGAAGCTTTCTTT. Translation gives CAISPMTGTNTEAFF.